Listed below are T cell receptor beta chains from one sample, sequenced in a study of T cells in Graves' hyperthyroidism and ophthalmopathy. Each CDR3 protein is one row after TCRdb ran MiXCR on the multiplex PCR reads. Of 600,000 to 700,000 distinct CDR3 sequences detected, 45% appear once; the ten largest clones hold under 8.5%. Sequencing was performed on peripheral blood or thyroid tissue (not recorded which). All receptors derive from an adult man with Graves' disease, either hyperthyroidism or ophthalmopathy (not recorded which). Both conserved end residues are trimmed from each CDR3. Fields, in order: V gene, clone size, CDR3 protein. Clone size, where shown, is once, few, many, or a class for clones that have expanded.

v_gene: TRBV7-6; abundance: .; CDR3aa: ASSLGTGIMNTEAF
v_gene: TRBV7-8; abundance: .; CDR3aa: ASSFATSASFPTERY
v_gene: TRBV19; abundance: .; CDR3aa: ASSTTGGSQPQY
v_gene: TRBV7-2; abundance: once; CDR3aa: AGSLGRQGADYGYT
v_gene: TRBV10-3; abundance: .; CDR3aa: AISDGGSGNTIY
v_gene: TRBV2; abundance: .; CDR3aa: ASAGQHRANVLT
v_gene: TRBV7-2; abundance: once; CDR3aa: ASRRNRRSPLH
v_gene: TRBV20-1; abundance: few; CDR3aa: SARTSGGAPETQY
v_gene: TRBV7-9; abundance: .; CDR3aa: ASSSTPGEGNEQY
v_gene: TRBV20-1; abundance: few; CDR3aa: SARVRDSYNSPLH
v_gene: TRBV2; abundance: few; CDR3aa: ASSAGRGSMNTEAF
v_gene: TRBV7-3; abundance: .; CDR3aa: ASSSGTGPGELF
v_gene: TRBV7-2; abundance: many; CDR3aa: ASSVGQGFFETQY
v_gene: TRBV28; abundance: many; CDR3aa: ASSLTDSPLH